This T cell receptor beta chain was sequenced in a study of blood T cell repertoires in COVID-19. Study as a whole: The analysed material was cDNA or gDNA that came from T cells, B-cell-depleted T cells, or PBMCs.

This clone appeared a few times. Followed longitudinally, the Seattle patients had been enrolled during active infection. The CDR3 has 14 amino acids. Trimming took off 5 bases at V and 4 bases at J, with 14 bases between the two ends. The germline V gene encodes CDR1 PRHDT and CDR2 FYEKMQ (reference sequence). In the source study's methods: How many nucleated cells were present was estimated from reference gene primer amplification. Libraries were prepared by immunoSEQ multiplex PCR; TCRdb keeps only in-frame clonotypes and omits some of them. V, J and clone size are those of that table, while D and trimming were read from the DNA. Among 54,000 or so clones listed, 70% to 85% were seen once.

The chain joins TRBV13 to TRBJ1-2, with a weak D call TRBD1 (5 bases). The specimen was peripheral blood. The source is a man older than 75 with COVID-19, enrolled during active disease. The CDR3: CASSPFDSAYGYTF. As DNA, the CDR3 is TGTGCCAGCAGCCCCTTTGACAGCGCCTATGGCTACACCTTC.